The T cell receptor (beta chain) under discussion was sequenced for a study of lymphopenia after photon versus proton radiotherapy (dated by TCRdb to about 2019). About the study as a whole: The immunological effects of photon versus proton radiation therapy were compared in patients with gastrointestinal tumors who developed high-grade lymphopenia. A cohort of some 21 patients with gastrointestinal tumors who received either photon or proton therapy and subsequently developed lymphopenia was included. The goal of the study was to characterize the differences between the two radiation modalities in how they affect the immune system. The paper as a whole reports these results and caveats: The survival association was examined only in patients who died, and the authors described better survival with proton therapy as a possibility, not as a demonstrated result. Across the cohort, an inverse correlation was found between a larger post-nadir drop in TCR diversity and overall survival time among patients who died. During treatment, patients who received proton therapy stayed relatively stable, whereas patients who received photon therapy lost naive T cells and TCR diversity and gained effector/memory populations. After the lymphocyte count nadir, oligoclonal expansion, especially of CD8+ Temra cells, was observed in photon-treated repertoires, and the drop in diversity was driven by this expansion.

Details on this clone: This receptor's antigen is unknown. No much larger clone is present one base from it, and per-base qualities are unavailable.

Libraries were built with the immunoSEQ multiplex PCR assay. T cell repertoires were profiled with deep sequencing of rearranged TCR beta loci together with multiparametric flow cytometry. TCRdb carries this immuneACCESS record with in-frame sequences only. Its versions omit some clonotypes, under half of them owing to an unresolved V gene in the studies checked, with the rest unexplained. The sample table holds over 50,000 clones, of which approximately 83% were seen once. Jointly, the top ten make up more than 2% of the sample. For CDR1 and CDR2, the germline V gene (reference sequence) lists DFQATT and SNEGSKA. The CDR3 has 11 amino acids, counting the end cysteine and phenylalanine. Just the 33-base CDR3 DNA is kept, in frame starting at base 1. V and J lose 5 bases and 11 bases, and a span of 15 bases separates them.

The sample in question was peripheral blood, obtained from a patient treated with photon-based radiotherapy. The sequence was collected from a man in his forties with gastric cancer. The chain is encoded by TRBV20-1 joined to TRBJ1-1, with no reliable assignment of the D segment. The CDR3: CSAFGPREAFF. The nucleotides are TGCAGTGCTTTTGGACCTCGGGAGGCTTTCTTT.